The 20 T cell receptor beta chains presented below share a single source sample, sequenced in a study of T cell responses to AZD1222 COVID-19 vaccine. Measured with immunoSEQ multiplex PCR; TCRdb has only the in-frame clones, and not every one. This table has roughly 100,000 clones, roughly 87% appearing once. Here the sequenced sample was peripheral blood, taken on day 0 of AZD1222 vaccination. The receptors were gathered from an adult in good health.

This clone appeared a few times. The chain links TRBV19 to TRBJ2-3, with 9 bases matching TRBD1. V shed 5 bases, J shed 5 bases, and the junction held 14 bases outside the gene matches. The CDR3 totals 17 residues. Germline V gene data show CDR1 as LNHDA and CDR2 as SQIVND (reference sequence). The CDR3 is CASSGSGDRVLVDTQYF. In DNA, the CDR3 is TGTGCCAGTAGTGGATCCGGGGACAGGGTCTTGGTAGATACGCAGTATTTT.

The gene calls are TRBV11-1 and TRBJ2-7; 14 nucleotides agree with TRBD2. Germline CDR1 reads SGHAT; CDR2 reads FQDESV (reference sequence). This CDR3 has 16 residues. The trim removed 0 bases at V and 3 bases at J, leaving 1 base unmatched. CDR3 region: CASSLAGTSGGYEQYF. CDR3 DNA: TGTGCCAGCAGCTTAGCGGGGACTAGCGGGGGCTACGAGCAGTACTTC.

The gene calls are TRBV6-5 and TRBJ1-3; D unresolved. The CDR3 length is 13 residues. Germline CDR1 is MNHEY and CDR2 is SVGAGI. V was clipped by 3 bases and J by 0 bases, with 3 bases between them. The CDR3 is CASSYSSGNTIYF. CDR3 DNA sequence: TGTGCCAGCAGTTATAGCTCTGGAAACACCATATATTTT.

V and J are TRBV5-1 and TRBJ2-7; the match to TRBD1 covers 8 bases. Germline V gene data show CDR1 as SGHRS and CDR2 as YFSETQ. Trimming removed 3 bases from V and 1 base from J; junction bases left unmatched: 3. The CDR3 totals 14 residues. Written as DNA, the CDR3 is TGCGCCAGCAGCTATGGGACAGGTTCCTACGAGCAGTACTTC. Amino acid sequence: CASSYGTGSYEQYF.

The CDR3 reads CASSLAELTYEQYF. The DNA of the CDR3 is TGTGCCAGCAGCTTAGCCGAGTTAACCTACGAGCAGTACTTC. This chain joins TRBV11-2 and TRBJ2-7, with D unclear. V was pared by 1 base and J by 2 bases, with 9 bases between. The CDR3 loop spans 14 amino acids. Germline loops: CDR1 SGHAT, CDR2 FQNNGV.

This sequence joins TRBV6-5 and TRBJ2-1; the match to TRBD1 covers 8 bases. Trimming at V came to 4 bases and at J to 7 bases, leaving 12 bases not matched to a gene. Germline V gives CDR1 MNHEY, CDR2 SVGAGI. The CDR3 contains 16 residues. The CDR3 spells CASSSGQAGGRNEQFF. The DNA of the CDR3 is TGTGCCAGCAGTTCGGGACAGGCCGGGGGCAGAAATGAGCAGTTCTTC.

The V gene is TRBV9, the J gene TRBJ1-4, with a possible D match to TRBD1 (5 bases). CDR1 and CDR2 from the germline V gene are SGDLS and YYNGEE. There are 14 residues in the CDR3. V gave up 3 bases and J gave up 2 bases, with 8 bases separating them. In DNA form, the CDR3 reads TGTGCCAGCAGCGCCGGGGGGACTAATGAAAAACTGTTTTTT. Amino acid sequence: CASSAGGTNEKLFF.

V gene TRBV5-4 combines with J gene TRBJ1-5; D call uncertain. Germline V gives CDR1 SGHNT, CDR2 YYREEE (reference sequence). The CDR3 sequence is 12 residues long. With 4 bases removed from V and 3 bases from J, the gap between germline ends came to 5 bases. DNA for the CDR3: TGTGCCAGCAGCGAAGACAATCAGCCCCAGCATTTT. Translating it yields CASSEDNQPQHF.

V and J are TRBV15 and TRBJ1-4; D call uncertain. Germline CDR1 reads LNHNV; CDR2 reads YYDKDF (reference sequence). This CDR3 spans 16 amino acids. The V end lost 5 bases, the J end lost 2 bases, and 15 bases lay between the germline ends. The CDR3 loop reads CATSAWVSQTNEKLFF. CDR3 nucleotides: TGTGCCACCAGCGCTTGGGTTTCACAGACTAATGAAAAACTGTTTTTT.

The gene calls are TRBV11-2 and TRBJ2-5, with a possible D match to TRBD1 (5 bases). V lost 6 bases, J lost 4 bases, and 12 bases lay in between. CDR1 is SGHAT and CDR2 is FQNNGV in the germline V gene. This CDR3 is built from 13 residues. DNA of the CDR3: TGTGCCAGCAGGAATCAGGGTCGAGAGACCCAGTACTTC. Amino acids: CASRNQGRETQYF.

The V gene is TRBV6-6, the J gene TRBJ2-3; TRBD2 agrees at 12 bases. Germline V lookup: CDR1 MNHNY, CDR2 SVGAGI (reference sequence). The CDR3 spans 16 residues. The J segment lost 6 bases and the V segment lost 4 bases, leaving 8 bases of the junction unmatched. CDR3 sequence: CASSFSSGGATDTQYF. As DNA, the CDR3 is TGTGCCAGCAGTTTCTCTAGCGGGGGGGCTACGGATACGCAGTATTTT.

V is TRBV5-1 and J is TRBJ2-1, with TRBD2 as a possible D gene (6 bases). V dropped 4 bases and J dropped 7 bases, with 21 bases sitting between them. Germline V gene data show CDR1 as SGHRS and CDR2 as YFSETQ. This CDR3 contains 16 residues. The CDR3 spells CASSPLVGLTSNEQFF. The DNA for the CDR3 is TGCGCCAGCAGCCCTTTAGTCGGACTAACCTCAAATGAGCAGTTCTTC.

The genes are TRBV10-3 and TRBJ1-1; D not resolved. The length of the CDR3 is 12 residues. The germline V and J ends were trimmed by 2 bases and 6 bases, with 7 bases remaining between them. Germline CDR1 reads ENHRY; CDR2 reads SYGVKD. The CDR3 region is CAISEDSAEAFF. CDR3 in DNA: TGTGCCATCAGTGAGGACTCCGCTGAAGCTTTCTTT.

In this sample, this clone turned up once. The V and J genes are TRBV18 and TRBJ1-1; 7 bases are shared with TRBD1. Germline CDR1 and CDR2: KGHSH and LQKENI. Trimming removed 5 bases from V and 5 bases from J; junction bases left unmatched: 5. This CDR3 region has 13 residues. The DNA of the CDR3 is TGTGCCAGCTCATCACAGGGGCGGACTGAAGCTTTCTTT. The encoded protein is CASSSQGRTEAFF. The full variable domain, completed using reference TRBV18 and TRBJ1-1, is NAGVMQNPRHLVRRRGQEARLRCSPMKGHSHVYWYRQLPEEGLKFMVYLQKENIIDESGMPKERFSAEFPKEGPSILRIQQVVRGDSAAYFCASSSQGRTEAFFGQGTRLTVV.

The chain couples TRBV4-3 to TRBJ2-7; a weak D match, TRBD2 (6 bases). The CDR3 covers 18 residues. V was clipped by 1 base and J by 9 bases, with 28 bases between them. Germline CDR1 reads LGHNA; CDR2 reads YSLEER. CDR3 DNA: TGCGCCAGCAGCCAAGGGGGACGGACAAGTGCGGGGCCCTATGTGCAGTACTTC. It encodes CASSQGGRTSAGPYVQYF.

This chain connects TRBV12-3 or TRBV12-4 to TRBJ2-1; D remains unclear. V dropped 3 bases and J dropped 6 bases, with 6 bases sitting between them. CDR3 length: 12 amino acids. Here the CDR3 reads CASSFWGNEQFF. In nucleotides, the CDR3 is TGTGCCAGCAGTTTCTGGGGCAATGAGCAGTTCTTC.

This sequence joins TRBV9 and TRBJ1-1, with D possibly matching TRBD1 (6 bases). The germline V gene has CDR1 SGDLS and CDR2 YYNGEE. This CDR3 region has 14 residues. V lost 5 bases, J lost 4 bases, and 15 bases lay in between. The DNA of the CDR3 is TGTGCCAGCAGTCGGAACAGGGAGGGCACTGAAGCTTTCTTT. As protein: CASSRNREGTEAFF.

The chain joins TRBV5-1 to TRBJ2-5; D is perhaps TRBD1 (7 bases). V was shortened by 3 bases and J by 4 bases, with 10 bases between the two germline ends. This CDR3 is 13 amino acids long. Germline-derived CDR1 and CDR2 are SGHRS and YFSETQ. CDR3 in DNA: TGCGCCAGCAGCTATCAGGGGGGAGAGACCCAGTACTTC. This gives the protein CASSYQGGETQYF.

This clone was seen a few times. The chain combines TRBV13 with TRBJ2-7; D unclear. V dropped 0 bases and J dropped 0 bases, with 3 bases sitting between them. The germline gives CDR1 PRHDT, CDR2 FYEKMQ (reference sequence). CDR3 length: 13 amino acids. The CDR3 nucleotides read TGTGCCAGCAGCTTAGGCGGCTCCTACGAGCAGTACTTC. Its protein product is CASSLGGSYEQYF.

The chain carries TRBV9 and TRBJ2-5, with TRBD2 identical over 11 bases. The germline V gene has CDR1 SGDLS and CDR2 YYNGEE. The CDR3 totals 18 residues. With V trimmed by 0 bases and J by 2 bases, 9 bases remained unmatched. The CDR3 protein is CASSVVGSGGAAQETQYF. The DNA for the CDR3 is TGTGCCAGCAGCGTAGTGGGTAGCGGGGGGGCCGCTCAAGAGACCCAGTACTTC. Filled out from reference TRBV9 and TRBJ2-5, the complete variable domain reads DSGVTQTPKHLITATGQRVTLRCSPRSGDLSVYWYQQSLDQGLQFLIQYYNGEERAKGNILERFSAQQFPDLHSELNLSSLELGDSALYFCASSVVGSGGAAQETQYFGPGTRLLVL.